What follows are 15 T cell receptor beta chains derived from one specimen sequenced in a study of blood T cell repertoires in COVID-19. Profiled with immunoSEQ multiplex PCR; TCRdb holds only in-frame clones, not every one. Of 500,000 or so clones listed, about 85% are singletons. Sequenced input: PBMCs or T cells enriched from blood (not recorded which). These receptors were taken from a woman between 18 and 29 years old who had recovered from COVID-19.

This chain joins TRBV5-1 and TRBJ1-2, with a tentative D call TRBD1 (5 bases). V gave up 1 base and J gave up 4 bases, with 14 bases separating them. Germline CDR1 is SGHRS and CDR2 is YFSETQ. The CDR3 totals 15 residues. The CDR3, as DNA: TGCGCCAGCAGCTTGTGGAGGGGCACCCCCTATGGCTACACCTTC. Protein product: CASSLWRGTPYGYTF.

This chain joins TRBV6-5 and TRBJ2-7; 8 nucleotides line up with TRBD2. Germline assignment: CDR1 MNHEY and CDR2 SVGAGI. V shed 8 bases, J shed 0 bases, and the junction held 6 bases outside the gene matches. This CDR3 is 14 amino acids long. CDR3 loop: CASPPGGFSYEQYF. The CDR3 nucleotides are TGTGCCAGCCCCCCGGGGGGGTTCTCCTACGAGCAGTACTTC.

In DNA, the CDR3 is TGTGCTAGTGGTTTGTTCCCACGACAGAATAGCAATCAGCCCCAGCATTTT. Amino acid sequence: CASGLFPRQNSNQPQHF. The genes are TRBV12-5 and TRBJ1-5, with D possibly matching TRBD1 (5 bases). The V end lost 2 bases, the J end lost 0 bases, and 14 bases lay between the germline ends. Germline V gene sequence: CDR1 LGHNT, CDR2 FRNRAP. The CDR3 covers 17 residues.

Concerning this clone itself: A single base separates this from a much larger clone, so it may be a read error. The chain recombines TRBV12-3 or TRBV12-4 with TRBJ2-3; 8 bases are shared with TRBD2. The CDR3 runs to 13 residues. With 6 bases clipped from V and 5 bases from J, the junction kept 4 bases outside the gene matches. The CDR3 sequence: CASSRGGEDTQYF. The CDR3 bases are TGTGCCAGCAGCCGGGGGGGGGAAGATACGCAGTATTTT.

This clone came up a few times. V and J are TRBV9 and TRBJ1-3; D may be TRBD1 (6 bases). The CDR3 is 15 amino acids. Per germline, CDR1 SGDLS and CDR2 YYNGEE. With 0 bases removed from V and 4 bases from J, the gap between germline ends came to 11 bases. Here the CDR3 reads CASSVEGGLGNTIYF. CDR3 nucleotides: TGTGCCAGCAGCGTAGAAGGGGGTCTGGGAAACACCATATATTTT.

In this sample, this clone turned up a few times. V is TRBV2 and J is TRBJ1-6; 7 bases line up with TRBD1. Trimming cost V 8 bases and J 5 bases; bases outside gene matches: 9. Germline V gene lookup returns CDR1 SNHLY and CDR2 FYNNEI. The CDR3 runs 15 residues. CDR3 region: CASSISGTDNSPLHF. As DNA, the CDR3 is TGTGCCAGCTCAATCTCCGGGACAGATAATTCACCCCTCCACTTT. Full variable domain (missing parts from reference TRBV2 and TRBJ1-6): EPEVTQTPSHQVTQMGQEVILRCVPISNHLYFYWYRQILGQKVEFLVSFYNNEISEKSEIFDDQFSVERPDGSNFTLKIRSTKLEDSAMYFCASSISGTDNSPLHFGNGTRLTVT.

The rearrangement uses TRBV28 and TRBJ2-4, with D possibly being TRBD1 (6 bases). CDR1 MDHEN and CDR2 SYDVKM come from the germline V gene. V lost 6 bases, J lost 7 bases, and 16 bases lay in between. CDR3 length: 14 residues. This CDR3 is CASRPHRAVNIQYF. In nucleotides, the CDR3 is TGTGCCAGCAGACCGCACAGGGCTGTGAACATTCAGTACTTC.

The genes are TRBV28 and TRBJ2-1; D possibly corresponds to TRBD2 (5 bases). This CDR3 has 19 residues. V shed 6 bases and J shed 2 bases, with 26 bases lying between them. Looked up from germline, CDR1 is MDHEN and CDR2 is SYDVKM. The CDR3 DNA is TGTGCCAGCAGCTCCTCTCTACTAGGGAAACTGGGAGCCTACAATGAGCAGTTCTTC. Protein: CASSSSLLGKLGAYNEQFF.

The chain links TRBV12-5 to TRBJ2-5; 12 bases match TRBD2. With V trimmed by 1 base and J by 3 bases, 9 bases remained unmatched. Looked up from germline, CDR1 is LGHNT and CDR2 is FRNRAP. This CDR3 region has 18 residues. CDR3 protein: CASGLGLTSGGVKETQYF. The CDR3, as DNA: TGTGCTAGTGGTTTGGGCTTGACTAGCGGGGGAGTTAAAGAGACCCAGTACTTC.

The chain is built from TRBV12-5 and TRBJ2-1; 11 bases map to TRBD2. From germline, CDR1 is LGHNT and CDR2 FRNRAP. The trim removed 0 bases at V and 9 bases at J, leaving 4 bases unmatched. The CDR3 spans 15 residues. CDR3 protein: CASGLVLAGEVEQFF. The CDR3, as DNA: TGTGCTAGTGGTTTGGTACTAGCGGGGGAGGTTGAGCAGTTCTTC.

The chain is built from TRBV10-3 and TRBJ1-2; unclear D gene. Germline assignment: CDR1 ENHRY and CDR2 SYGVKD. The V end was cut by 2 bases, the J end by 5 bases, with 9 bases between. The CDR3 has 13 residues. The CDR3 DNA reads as TGTGCCATCAGTGAGAAGTCAGATTATGGCTACACCTTC. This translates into CAISEKSDYGYTF.

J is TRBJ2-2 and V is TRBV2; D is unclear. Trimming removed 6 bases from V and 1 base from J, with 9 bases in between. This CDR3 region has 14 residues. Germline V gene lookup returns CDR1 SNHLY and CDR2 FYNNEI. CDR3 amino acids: CASSPILNTGELFF. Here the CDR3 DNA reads TGTGCCAGCAGCCCCATTTTGAACACCGGGGAGCTGTTTTTT.

This chain's CDR3 is CASSPGLVFYEQFF. For the CDR3, the DNA is TGTGCCAGCTCCCCCGGACTAGTTTTCTATGAGCAGTTCTTC. The chain has TRBV27 and TRBJ2-1, with TRBD2 matching 7 bases. V lost 8 bases to trimming and J lost 8 bases; unmatched junction nucleotides: 12. In germline, CDR1 is MNHEY, CDR2 SMNVEV (reference sequence). This CDR3 comprises 14 residues.

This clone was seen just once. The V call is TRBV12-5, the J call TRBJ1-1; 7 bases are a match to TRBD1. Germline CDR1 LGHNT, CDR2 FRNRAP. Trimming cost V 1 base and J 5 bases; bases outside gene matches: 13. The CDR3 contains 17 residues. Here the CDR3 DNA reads TGTGCTAGTGGTTTGGCAATAGACAGGGTAGATTTGACTGAAGCTTTCTTT. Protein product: CASGLAIDRVDLTEAFF.

CDR3 DNA: TGTGCCAGCAGCCCCTACCCGGAGCTGATGAACACTGAAGCTTTCTTT. As protein: CASSPYPELMNTEAFF. V is TRBV7-9 and J is TRBJ1-1; D gene unclear. Trimming stripped 5 bases from V and 0 bases from J, with 16 bases between. The CDR3 is 16 amino acids. CDR1 is SEHNR, CDR2 FQNEAQ, per germline (reference sequence). Full variable domain (rest looked up from reference TRBV7-9 and TRBJ1-1): DTGVSQNPRHKITKRGQNVTFRCDPISEHNRLYWYRQTLGQGPEFLTYFQNEAQLEKSRLLSDRFSAERPKGSFSTLEIQRTEQGDSAMYLCASSPYPELMNTEAFFGQGTRLTVV.